This T cell receptor (beta chain) was identified during a study of control samples from healthy donors and cancer patients. The repertoire was sequenced with immunoSEQ multiplex PCR; TCRdb's copy has only in-frame clones and lacks some. This table holds roughly 130,000 clones, about 92% found once. The sample consisted of PBMCs. The source is a man aged 50 to 59 with head and neck cancer.

The DNA of the CDR3 is TGTGCCAGCAGCCCGTTGGGGAGTATAGGCTACACCTTC. This sequence encodes CASSPLGSIGYTF. The chain combines TRBV9 with TRBJ1-2; no reliable D call. CDR3 length: 13 residues. CDR1 is SGDLS and CDR2 is YYNGEE in the germline V gene. Trimming stripped 4 bases from V and 8 bases from J, with 15 bases between.